The source of this TCR beta chain is a study of blood T cells in healthy people across ages. Study-level points and caveats: In long-lived donors, naive CD4+ cell counts and diversity exceeded those of aged donors. When one million T cells were used, diversity estimates were thought to be underestimates. Unsorted PBMCs blocked a conclusive comparison of naive and antigen-experienced cells.

This clonotype has just a few counts. The antigen remains unidentified. Germline CDR1 MNHEY, CDR2 SVGAGI. V was clipped by 5 bases and J by 4 bases, with 14 bases between them. The CDR3 is 14 amino acids. A J-beta primer mix and a sample-barcoded 5' primer were used in a second PCR of about 7 to 11 cycles. The template-switch adaptor, which had 12 random nucleotides, put a tag on each cDNA molecule. TCRdb re-called the 5' RACE reads with MiXCR, one entry per CDR3 protein. Here the sample spans about a million distinct CDR3 sequences, around 48% being singletons. Input material: blood. The chain combines TRBV6-5 with TRBJ1-2, with a tentative D call TRBD1 (6 bases). This receptor was obtained from a man aged 25 to 40 in good health. In DNA, the CDR3 is TGTGCCAGCAGTACCAGGGACAAATCCTATGGCTACACCTTC. Protein sequence: CASSTRDKSYGYTF.